A single TCR beta chain is shown here with its context. The CDR3 extends over 15 amino acids. Germline lookup yields CDR1 MDHEN and CDR2 SYDVKM. The trim removed 5 bases at V and 4 bases at J, leaving 6 bases unmatched. These data belong to a study of blood T cell repertoires in COVID-19. Only in-frame clones appear in the TCRdb table, and some are missing; sequencing was by immunoSEQ multiplex PCR. The sample yields under 300,000 clones, roughly 82% seen once. The V gene is TRBV28, the J gene TRBJ1-5, with TRBD1 matching over 9 bases. The sequencing input was peripheral blood. The TCR sequence derives from an elderly woman with active or convalescent COVID-19. CDR3 amino acids: CASSGRDRVNQPQHF. The CDR3 region has the DNA TGTGCCAGCAGTGGCCGGGACAGGGTAAATCAGCCCCAGCATTTT.